Following are 17 T cell receptor beta chains from one sample sequenced in a study of CD8 T cells in Susac syndrome. Random hexamers primed reverse transcription of 0.5 to 1 ug RNA. Each CDR3 protein gets one entry after TCRdb re-called the immunoSEQ multiplex PCR reads with MiXCR. Seen here are a few hundred thousand distinct CDR3 sequences, about 93% observed once, and the top ten hold 0.055% to 0.075%. The source material was CD4+ T cells from PBMCs. Receptors originate from a human donor with multiple sclerosis.

The genes are TRBV30 and TRBJ1-4; 7 nucleotides agree with TRBD1. CDR1 GTSNPN and CDR2 SVGIG come from the germline V gene (reference sequence). The CDR3 runs to 15 residues. J was trimmed by 0 bases and V by 7 bases; bases with no gene match: 8. CDR3 sequence (DNA): TGTGCCTACCGACAGGGCTCTGCAACTAATGAAAAACTGTTTTTT. Its protein product is CAYRQGSATNEKLFF.

The chain couples TRBV11-2 to TRBJ1-1; D not certain. The length of the CDR3 is 14 residues. The ends were cut back, 1 base at V and 6 bases at J, with 12 bases in the middle. Germline V gene data show CDR1 as SGHAT and CDR2 as FQNNGV. Written as DNA, the CDR3 is TGTGCCAGCAGCTTAGGCCCCGGACGGGCTGAAGCTTTCTTT. Protein product: CASSLGPGRAEAFF.

The V call is TRBV7-2, the J call TRBJ2-3; D remains ambiguous. The CDR3 covers 14 residues. The V end was cut by 1 base, the J end by 0 bases, with 5 bases between. Germline V gene data show CDR1 as SGHTA and CDR2 as FQGNSA. DNA for the CDR3: TGTGCCAGCAGCTTAGATCTTAGCACAGATACGCAGTATTTT. It encodes CASSLDLSTDTQYF.

This rearrangement joins TRBV5-4 to TRBJ2-7, with 7 bases fitting TRBD1. This CDR3 has 21 residues. V was pared by 4 bases and J by 1 base, with 26 bases of the junction left unmatched. Looked up from germline, CDR1 is SGHNT and CDR2 is YYREEE (reference sequence). The chain's CDR3 is CASSPSQAKGAGSVRSYEQYF. Here the CDR3 DNA reads TGTGCCAGCAGCCCGAGCCAAGCTAAGGGGGCAGGATCAGTGAGGTCCTACGAGCAGTACTTC.

V is TRBV4-1 and J is TRBJ1-3, with 8 bases aligning to TRBD1. The CDR3 runs to 17 residues. Per germline, CDR1 MGHRA and CDR2 YSYEKL. After removal of 0 bases from V and 4 bases from J, the junction contained 8 bases not matched to a gene. In DNA form, the CDR3 reads TGCGCCAGCAGCCAAGAGGGAGACAGGGGCTTAGGAAACACCATATATTTT. It encodes CASSQEGDRGLGNTIYF.

V usage is TRBV9 and J usage is TRBJ2-5; TRBD2 matches at 8 bases. Germline values: CDR1 SGDLS, CDR2 YYNGEE. Unmatched junction bases numbered 7, after V lost 3 bases and J lost 3 bases. The CDR3 length is 15 residues. The CDR3 sequence: CASSALGLAEETQYF. CDR3 nucleotide sequence: TGTGCCAGCAGCGCCCTAGGACTAGCCGAAGAGACCCAGTACTTC.

The chain joins TRBV25-1 to TRBJ1-1, with D perhaps matching TRBD1 (6 bases). This CDR3 region has 13 residues. Trimming left V 8 bases short and J 6 bases short, with 16 bases between. Germline V gene lookup returns CDR1 MGHDK and CDR2 SYGVNS. The CDR3 sequence: CASHRAVGAEAFF. The DNA of the CDR3 is TGTGCCAGCCACAGGGCCGTAGGGGCTGAAGCTTTCTTT.

This CDR3 is CAWKVTGAEEAFF. The CDR3 DNA sequence: TGTGCCTGGAAGGTAACCGGGGCCGAAGAAGCTTTCTTT. The J gene is TRBJ1-1, the V gene TRBV30; the D gene is possibly TRBD1 (5 bases). Germline V CDR1 and CDR2: GTSNPN, SVGIG (reference sequence). The CDR3 extends over 13 amino acids. Trimming removed 4 bases from V and 8 bases from J, with 17 bases in between.

V gene TRBV6-5 combines with J gene TRBJ1-2; no firm D call. CDR3 size: 15 residues. Trimming took 6 bases from V and 4 from J, leaving 18 bases between them. The germline CDR1 and CDR2 sequences are MNHEY and SVGAGI. CDR3 sequence (DNA): TGTGCCAGCAGGGAGACGGCGGTGCTGGGCTATGGCTACACCTTC. It is translated as CASRETAVLGYGYTF.

The chain combines TRBV12-3 or TRBV12-4 with TRBJ2-5, with D possibly being TRBD2 (6 bases). The CDR3 is made up of 18 amino acids. The ends were cut back, 3 bases at V and 4 bases at J, with 24 bases in the middle. In nucleotides, the CDR3 is TGTGCCAGCAGTTTGTCAACCTGGCCTTTCGGGGGAGGAGAGACCCAGTACTTC. Amino acid sequence: CASSLSTWPFGGGETQYF.

The chain has TRBV29-1 and TRBJ1-4; possible D gene TRBD1, 5 bases. Germline CDR1 and CDR2: SQVTM and ANQGSEA. V dropped 6 bases and J dropped 7 bases, with 24 bases sitting between them. The CDR3 totals 16 residues. The CDR3 DNA reads TGCAGCGTCGAGCTACTCGACCGGGGACGAGGTGAAAAACTGTTTTTT. Its translation is CSVELLDRGRGEKLFF.

The chain employs TRBV6-6 and TRBJ2-3; 13 nucleotides match TRBD2. Germline V gene sequence: CDR1 MNHNY, CDR2 SVGAGI (reference sequence). With V trimmed by 7 bases and J by 4 bases, 8 bases remained unmatched. This CDR3 has 16 residues. The CDR3 region is CASTLLAGGPADTQYF. Written as DNA, the CDR3 is TGTGCCAGCACATTACTAGCGGGGGGGCCCGCAGATACGCAGTATTTT.

The table lists this clonotype with a count of one. CDR3 bases: TGTGCCAGCAGCACCGGGACAGGGCTCGGCGAGCAGTTCTTC. As protein: CASSTGTGLGEQFF. The chain links TRBV6-6 to TRBJ2-1, with 9 positions matching TRBD1. V shed 6 bases and J 10 bases; nucleotides not matched to a gene: 10. The CDR3 contains 14 residues. The germline gives CDR1 MNHNY, CDR2 SVGAGI (reference sequence).

This clonotype was recorded once. The chain couples TRBV10-2 to TRBJ2-7; TRBD1 might be the D (6 bases). The V and J ends lost 7 bases and 2 bases respectively, with 9 bases between them. The CDR3 has 12 amino acids. The germline CDR1 and CDR2 sequences are WSHSY and SAAADI. The chain's CDR3 is CASTSGAYEQYF. Written as DNA, the CDR3 is TGCGCCAGCACTTCAGGGGCCTACGAGCAGTACTTC.

The chain has TRBV5-4 and TRBJ2-1; TRBD2 matches at 7 bases. With 1 base clipped from V and 3 bases from J, the junction kept 4 bases outside the gene matches. The CDR3 contains 15 residues. Per the germline V gene, CDR1 is SGHNT and CDR2 is YYREEE (reference sequence). CDR3 DNA: TGTGCCAGCAGCTTGAGGCTAGCGGACTACAATGAGCAGTTCTTC. This encodes CASSLRLADYNEQFF.

The V call is TRBV18, the J call TRBJ2-1; unclear D gene. The germline V and J ends were trimmed by 6 bases and 4 bases, with 10 bases remaining between them. Germline CDR1 and CDR2: KGHSH and LQKENI. The CDR3 covers 13 residues. CDR3 sequence reads: CASSSGQYNEQFF. In nucleotides, the CDR3 is TGTGCCAGCTCGAGTGGGCAGTACAATGAGCAGTTCTTC.

V and J are TRBV21-1 and TRBJ2-6; the DNA was not used to check the table's D call, TRBD1. TRBV21-1 represents a pseudogene. The CDR3 is 16 amino acids. The CDR3 region is CASSKVRGPGANVLTF. CDR3 DNA: TGTGCCAGCAGCAAAGTGCGGGGGCCTGGGGCCAACGTCCTGACTTTC.